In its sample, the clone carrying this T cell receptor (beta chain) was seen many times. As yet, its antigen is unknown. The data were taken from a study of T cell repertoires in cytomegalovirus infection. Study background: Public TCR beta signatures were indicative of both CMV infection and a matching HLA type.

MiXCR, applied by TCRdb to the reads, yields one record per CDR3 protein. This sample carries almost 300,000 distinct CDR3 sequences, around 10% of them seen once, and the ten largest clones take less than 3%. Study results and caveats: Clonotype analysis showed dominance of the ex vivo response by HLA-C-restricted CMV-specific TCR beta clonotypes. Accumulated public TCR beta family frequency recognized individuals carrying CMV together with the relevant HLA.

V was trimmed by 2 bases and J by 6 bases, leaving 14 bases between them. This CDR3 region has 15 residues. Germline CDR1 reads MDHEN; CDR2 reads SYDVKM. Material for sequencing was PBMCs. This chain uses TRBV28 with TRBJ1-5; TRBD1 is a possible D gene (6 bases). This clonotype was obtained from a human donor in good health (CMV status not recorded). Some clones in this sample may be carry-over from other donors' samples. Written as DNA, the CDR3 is TGTGCCAGCAGTTTAAACCCAGGGGATCGTCAGCCCCAGCATTTT. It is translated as CASSLNPGDRQPQHF.